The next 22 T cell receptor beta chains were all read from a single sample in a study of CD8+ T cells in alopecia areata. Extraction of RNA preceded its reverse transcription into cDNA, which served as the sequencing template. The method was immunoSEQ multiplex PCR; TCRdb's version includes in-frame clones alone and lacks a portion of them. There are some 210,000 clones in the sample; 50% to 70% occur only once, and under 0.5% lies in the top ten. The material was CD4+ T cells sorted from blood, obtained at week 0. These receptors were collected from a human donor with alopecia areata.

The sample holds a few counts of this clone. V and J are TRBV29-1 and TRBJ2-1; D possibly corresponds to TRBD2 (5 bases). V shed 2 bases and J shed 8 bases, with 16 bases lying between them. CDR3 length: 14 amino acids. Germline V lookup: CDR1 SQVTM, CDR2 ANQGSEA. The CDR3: CSVESRRFEDEQFF. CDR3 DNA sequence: TGCAGCGTTGAAAGCAGGAGGTTCGAGGATGAGCAGTTCTTC.

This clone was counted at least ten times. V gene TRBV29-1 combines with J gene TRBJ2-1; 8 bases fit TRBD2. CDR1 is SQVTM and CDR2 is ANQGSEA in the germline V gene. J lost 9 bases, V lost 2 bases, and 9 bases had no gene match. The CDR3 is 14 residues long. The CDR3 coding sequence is TGCAGCGTTGAACCCCCCGGGAGGGTGGGTGAGCAGTTCTTC. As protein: CSVEPPGRVGEQFF.

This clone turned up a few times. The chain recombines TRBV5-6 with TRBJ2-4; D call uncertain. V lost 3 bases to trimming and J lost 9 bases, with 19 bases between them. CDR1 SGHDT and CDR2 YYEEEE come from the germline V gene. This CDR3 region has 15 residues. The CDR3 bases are TGTGCCAGCAGCTACTACCCCGGACCGATCGGCATTCAGTACTTC. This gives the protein CASSYYPGPIGIQYF.

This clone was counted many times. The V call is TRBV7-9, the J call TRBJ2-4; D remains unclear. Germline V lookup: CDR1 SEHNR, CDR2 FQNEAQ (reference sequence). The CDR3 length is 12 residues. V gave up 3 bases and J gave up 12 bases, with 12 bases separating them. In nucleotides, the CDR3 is TGTGCCAGCAGCTTCCATGATCAAGATCAGTACTTC. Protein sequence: CASSFHDQDQYF.

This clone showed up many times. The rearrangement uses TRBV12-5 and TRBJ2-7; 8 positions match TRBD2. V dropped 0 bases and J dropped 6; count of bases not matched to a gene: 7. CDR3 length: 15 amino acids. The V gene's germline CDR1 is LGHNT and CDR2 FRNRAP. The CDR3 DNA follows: TGTGCTAGTGGTTTGGTACCGGGAGGGCCGATCGAGCAGTACTTC. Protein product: CASGLVPGGPIEQYF.

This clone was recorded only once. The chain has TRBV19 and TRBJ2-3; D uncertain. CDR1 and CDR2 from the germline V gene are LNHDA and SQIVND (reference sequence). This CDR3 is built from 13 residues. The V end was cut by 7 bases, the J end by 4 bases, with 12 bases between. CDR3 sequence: CASKSGSADTQYF. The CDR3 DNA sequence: TGTGCCAGTAAGTCAGGAAGTGCAGATACGCAGTATTTT.

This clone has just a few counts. As DNA, the CDR3 is TGTGCCTGGAACCGTATACTCCAAGAGACCCAGTACTTC. The encoded protein is CAWNRILQETQYF. The V call is TRBV30, the J call TRBJ2-5; the D is unclear. V dropped 4 bases and J dropped 1 base, with 10 bases sitting between them. The CDR3 is made up of 13 amino acids. Germline V CDR1 and CDR2: GTSNPN, SVGIG (reference sequence).

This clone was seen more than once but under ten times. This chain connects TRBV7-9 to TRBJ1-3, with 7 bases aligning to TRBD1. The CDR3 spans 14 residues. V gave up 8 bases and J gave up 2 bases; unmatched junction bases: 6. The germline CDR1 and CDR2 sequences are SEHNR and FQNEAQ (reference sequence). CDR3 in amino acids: CASRQGVTGNTIYF. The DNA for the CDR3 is TGTGCCAGCCGGCAGGGGGTGACTGGAAACACCATATATTTT.

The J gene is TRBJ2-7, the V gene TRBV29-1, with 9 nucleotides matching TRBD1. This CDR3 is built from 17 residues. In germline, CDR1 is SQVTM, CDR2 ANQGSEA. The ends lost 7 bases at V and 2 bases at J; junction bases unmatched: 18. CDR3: CSAASYRGTGTPYEQYF. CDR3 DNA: TGCAGCGCTGCATCATATAGGGGGACAGGGACCCCCTACGAGCAGTACTTC.

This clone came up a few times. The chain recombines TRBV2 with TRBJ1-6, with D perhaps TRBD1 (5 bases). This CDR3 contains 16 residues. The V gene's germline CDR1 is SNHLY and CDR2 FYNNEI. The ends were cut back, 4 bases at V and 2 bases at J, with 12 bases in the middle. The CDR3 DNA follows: TGTGCCAGCAGTGGCGGGGGGGACCCCTATAATTCACCCCTCCACTTT. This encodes CASSGGGDPYNSPLHF. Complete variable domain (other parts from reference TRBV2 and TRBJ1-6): EPEVTQTPSHQVTQMGQEVILRCVPISNHLYFYWYRQILGQKVEFLVSFYNNEISEKSEIFDDQFSVERPDGSNFTLKIRSTKLEDSAMYFCASSGGGDPYNSPLHFGNGTRLTVT.

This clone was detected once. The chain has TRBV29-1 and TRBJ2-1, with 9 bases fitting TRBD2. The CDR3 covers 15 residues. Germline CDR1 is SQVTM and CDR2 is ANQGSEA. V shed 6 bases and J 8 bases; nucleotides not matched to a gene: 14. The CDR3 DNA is TGCAGCGTCAAATTAGCGGGGGCCGGGTTCTATGAGCAGTTCTTC. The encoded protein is CSVKLAGAGFYEQFF.

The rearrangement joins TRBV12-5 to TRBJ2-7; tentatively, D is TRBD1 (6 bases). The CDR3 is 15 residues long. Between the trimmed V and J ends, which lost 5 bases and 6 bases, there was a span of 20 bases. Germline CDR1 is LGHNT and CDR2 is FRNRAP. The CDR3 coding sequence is TGTGCTAGTGGTACGGGCCTACAGGGACCCAGCGAGCAGTACTTC. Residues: CASGTGLQGPSEQYF.

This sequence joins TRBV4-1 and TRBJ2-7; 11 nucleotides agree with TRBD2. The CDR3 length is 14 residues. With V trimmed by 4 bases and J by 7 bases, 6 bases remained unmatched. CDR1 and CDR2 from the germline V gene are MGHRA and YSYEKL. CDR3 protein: CASSRLAGLREQYF. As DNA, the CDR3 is TGCGCCAGCAGCCGACTAGCGGGATTGCGTGAGCAGTACTTC.

The CDR3 bases are TGTGCCACCAGCAGACAACTAGCTCGCGAGCAGTACTTC. Translated, it gives CATSRQLAREQYF. The chain is built from TRBV15 and TRBJ2-7; weak D call: TRBD2 (6 bases). Trimming removed 2 bases from V and 6 bases from J, with 11 bases in between. This CDR3 comprises 13 residues. CDR1 and CDR2 (germline): LNHNV, YYDKDF (reference sequence).

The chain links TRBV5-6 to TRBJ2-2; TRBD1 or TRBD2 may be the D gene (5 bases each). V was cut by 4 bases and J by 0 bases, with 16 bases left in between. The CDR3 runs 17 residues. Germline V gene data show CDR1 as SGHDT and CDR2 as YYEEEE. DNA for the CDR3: TGTGCCAGCAGCAGATACGGGGCCCAAACGAACACCGGGGAGCTGTTTTTT. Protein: CASSRYGAQTNTGELFF. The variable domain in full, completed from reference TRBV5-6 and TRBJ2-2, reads DAGVTQSPTHLIKTRGQQVTLRCSPKSGHDTVSWYQQALGQGPQFIFQYYEEEERQRGNFPDRFSGHQFPNYSSELNVNALLLGDSALYLCASSRYGAQTNTGELFFGEGSRLTVL.

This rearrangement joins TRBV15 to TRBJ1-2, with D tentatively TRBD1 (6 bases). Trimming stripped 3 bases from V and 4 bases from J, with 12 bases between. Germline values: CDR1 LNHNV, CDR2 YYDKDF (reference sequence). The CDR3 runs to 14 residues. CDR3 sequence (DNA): TGTGCCACCAGCAGCGGACAGAGCCGCTATGGCTACACCTTC. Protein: CATSSGQSRYGYTF.

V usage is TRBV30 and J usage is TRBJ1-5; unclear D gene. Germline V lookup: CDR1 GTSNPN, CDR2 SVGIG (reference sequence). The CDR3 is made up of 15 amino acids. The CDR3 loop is CALSTGGYSNQPQHF. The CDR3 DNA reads TGTGCTCTTTCCACTGGCGGATATAGCAATCAGCCCCAGCATTTT. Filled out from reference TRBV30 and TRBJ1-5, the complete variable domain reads SQTIHQWPATLVQPVGSPLSLECTVEGTSNPNLYWYRQAAGRGLQLLFYSVGIGQISSEVPQNLSASRPQDRQFILSSKKLLLSDSGFYLCALSTGGYSNQPQHFGDGTRLSIL.

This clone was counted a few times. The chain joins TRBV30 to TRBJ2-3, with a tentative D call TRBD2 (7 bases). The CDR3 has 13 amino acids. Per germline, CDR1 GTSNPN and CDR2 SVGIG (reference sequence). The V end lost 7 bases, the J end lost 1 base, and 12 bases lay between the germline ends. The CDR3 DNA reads TGTGCCTCCCGGGGGGCTCGCACAGATACGCAGTATTTT. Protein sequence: CASRGARTDTQYF.

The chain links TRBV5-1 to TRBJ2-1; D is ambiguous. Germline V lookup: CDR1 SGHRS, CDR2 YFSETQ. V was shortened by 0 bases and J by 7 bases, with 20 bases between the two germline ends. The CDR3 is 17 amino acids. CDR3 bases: TGCGCCAGCAGCTTGGTCTGGCGGTCGGCTACGGATAATGAGCAGTTCTTC. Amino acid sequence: CASSLVWRSATDNEQFF.

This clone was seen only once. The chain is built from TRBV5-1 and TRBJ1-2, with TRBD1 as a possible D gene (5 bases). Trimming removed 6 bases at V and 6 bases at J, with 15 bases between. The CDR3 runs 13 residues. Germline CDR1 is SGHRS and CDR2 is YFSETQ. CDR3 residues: CASTRTGADGYTF. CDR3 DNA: TGCGCCAGCACCAGAACAGGAGCGGATGGCTACACCTTC. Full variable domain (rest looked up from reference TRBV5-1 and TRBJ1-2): KAGVTQTPRYLIKTRGQQVTLSCSPISGHRSVSWYQQTPGQGLQFLFEYFSETQRNKGNFPGRFSGRQFSNSRSEMNVSTLELGDSALYLCASTRTGADGYTFGSGTRLTVV.

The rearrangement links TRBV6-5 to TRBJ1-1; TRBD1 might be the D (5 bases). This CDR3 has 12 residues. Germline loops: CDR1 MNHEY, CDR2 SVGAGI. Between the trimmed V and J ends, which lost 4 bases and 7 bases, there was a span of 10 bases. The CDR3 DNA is TGTGCCAGCAGTTTCGCAGGGCGTGAAGCTTTCTTT. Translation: CASSFAGREAFF.

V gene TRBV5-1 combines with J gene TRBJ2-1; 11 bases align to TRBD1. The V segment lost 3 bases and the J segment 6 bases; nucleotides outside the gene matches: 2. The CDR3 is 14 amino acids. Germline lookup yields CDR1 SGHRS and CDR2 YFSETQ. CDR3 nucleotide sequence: TGCGCCAGCAGCTCCGGGACAGGGGGCAATGAGCAGTTCTTC. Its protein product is CASSSGTGGNEQFF.